The 8 T cell receptor beta chains presented below share a single source sample, sequenced in a study of blood T cell repertoires in COVID-19. Assay used: immunoSEQ multiplex PCR; TCRdb lists only in-frame clones, some missing. The data show nearly 300,000 clones, with about 87% seen just once and over 6% held by the top ten. Sequencing was performed on peripheral blood. These receptors all stem from a young woman who had recovered from COVID-19.

This sequence joins TRBV7-9 and TRBJ2-5, with no clear D. V gave up 1 base and J gave up 5 bases, with 8 bases separating them. CDR3 size: 13 residues. In germline, CDR1 is SEHNR, CDR2 FQNEAQ (reference sequence). CDR3 nucleotide sequence: TGTGCCAGCAGCTTAGGGGCTGGGGAGACCCAGTACTTC. This encodes CASSLGAGETQYF.

V and J are TRBV5-5 and TRBJ1-1; no firm D call. Deletions cut 1 base from V and 4 bases from J, with 5 bases between. The CDR3 consists of 12 residues. Germline V gene sequence: CDR1 SGHKS, CDR2 YYEKEE (reference sequence). CDR3 coding DNA: TGTGCCAGCAGCTTGACGAGCACTGAAGCTTTCTTT. Its protein product is CASSLTSTEAFF.

The chain combines TRBV5-8 with TRBJ2-3, with D possibly matching TRBD1 (6 bases). The CDR3 runs 14 residues. The ends were cut back, 6 bases at V and 1 base at J, with 12 bases in the middle. Germline-derived CDR1 and CDR2 are SGHTS and YDEGEE. The CDR3 sequence: CASNQNRGTDTQYF. In DNA, the CDR3 is TGTGCCAGCAATCAGAACAGGGGCACAGATACGCAGTATTTT.

V usage is TRBV12-3 or TRBV12-4 and J usage is TRBJ2-1; D remains unclear. V was shortened by 6 bases and J by 8 bases, with 11 bases between the two germline ends. The CDR3 sequence is 12 residues long. CDR3 protein: CASSTLADEQFF. The CDR3 DNA sequence: TGTGCCAGCAGCACCTTAGCCGATGAGCAGTTCTTC.

The V and J genes are TRBV21-1 and TRBJ2-7; whether TRBD1, the table's D call, matches the DNA was not checked. TRBV21-1 is termed a pseudogene. This CDR3 is 19 amino acids long. The CDR3 loop is CASSKCSRTWTASTGEQYF. CDR3 sequence (DNA): TGTGCCAGCAGCAAATGTTCCCGCACGTGGACAGCTTCGACGGGGGAGCAGTACTTC.

For the CDR3, the DNA is TGCAGTGCTAGTCTAGCGGGGGGATACAATGAGCAGTTCTTC. It specifies CSASLAGGYNEQFF. The chain combines TRBV20-1 with TRBJ2-1; 11 nucleotides agree with TRBD2. Looked up from germline, CDR1 is DFQATT and CDR2 is SNEGSKA (reference sequence). The V gene end was trimmed by 3 bases and the J gene end by 4 bases; junction bases not matched to a gene: 2. The CDR3 length is 14 residues.

The CDR3 DNA is TGTGCCAGCGCACGCGGGGGGGCTGCAGATACGCAGTATTTT. Translated: CASARGGAADTQYF. The chain couples TRBV27 to TRBJ2-3; 9 positions agree with TRBD2. Germline trimming cut 8 bases from V and 4 bases from J; bases unmatched to any gene: 7. The CDR3 sequence is 14 residues long. Germline assignment: CDR1 MNHEY and CDR2 SMNVEV (reference sequence).

This clone has only one observation. This chain uses TRBV2 with TRBJ1-1; a possible D gene is TRBD1 (6 bases). Germline lookup yields CDR1 SNHLY and CDR2 FYNNEI. V was shortened by 6 bases and J by 10 bases, with 18 bases between the two germline ends. This CDR3 region has 13 residues. CDR3 DNA: TGTGCCAGCAGCGCCAACCAACAGGGACGAGCTTTCTTT. Protein sequence: CASSANQQGRAFF.